A single sample gave rise to the 29 T cell receptor beta chains below, sequenced in a study of control samples from healthy donors and cancer patients. Repertoires were generated with immunoSEQ multiplex PCR, while TCRdb's copy carries only in-frame clones and drops some. Of about 100,000 clones listed, around four fifths are singletons. The source material was blood. Receptors were obtained from a man aged 25 to 40 in good health.

The V call is TRBV18, the J call TRBJ2-3; no firm D call. From germline, CDR1 is KGHSH and CDR2 LQKENI. CDR3 size: 15 residues. Trimming removed 0 bases from V and 1 base from J, with 8 bases in between. The CDR3 DNA is TGTGCCAGCTCACCACCTCCCGGACGCACAGATACGCAGTATTTT. Protein sequence: CASSPPPGRTDTQYF.

The chain uses TRBV24-1 and TRBJ2-3; 8 nucleotides align to TRBD2. The germline V gene encodes CDR1 KGHDR and CDR2 SFDVKD. The CDR3 has 18 amino acids. J was trimmed by 3 bases and V by 1 base; bases with no gene match: 11. CDR3 amino acids: CATSDLPGGVRGTDTQYF. Here the CDR3 DNA reads TGTGCCACCAGTGATTTACCCGGGGGGGTGAGGGGGACAGATACGCAGTATTTT.

The chain links TRBV7-8 to TRBJ1-5; D may be TRBD1 (5 bases). Trimming pared 1 base from V and 3 bases from J, leaving 13 bases between. This CDR3 is built from 16 residues. Germline loops: CDR1 SGHVS, CDR2 FQNEAQ. The CDR3 is CASSLVQGEINQPQHF. The CDR3 DNA reads as TGTGCCAGCAGCTTAGTTCAGGGCGAGATCAATCAGCCCCAGCATTTT. Full variable domain (outside the CDR3, taken from reference TRBV7-8 and TRBJ1-5): GAGVSQSPRYKVAKRGQDVALRCDPISGHVSLFWYQQALGQGPEFLTYFQNEAQLDKSGLPSDRFFAERPEGSVSTLKIQRTQQEDSAVYLCASSLVQGEINQPQHFGDGTRLSIL.

The rearrangement uses TRBV5-4 and TRBJ2-1; D ambiguous. V was shortened by 4 bases and J by 3 bases, with 20 bases between the two germline ends. The length of the CDR3 is 17 residues. Germline CDR1 and CDR2: SGHNT and YYREEE (reference sequence). CDR3 sequence: CASSIRRNRPYYNEQFF. CDR3 coding DNA: TGTGCCAGCAGCATAAGAAGAAACCGCCCTTACTACAATGAGCAGTTCTTC.

This chain uses TRBV10-2 with TRBJ1-5, with D unresolved. This CDR3 is 13 amino acids long. In germline, CDR1 is WSHSY, CDR2 SAAADI. Trimming removed 1 base from V and 3 bases from J, with 4 bases in between. The DNA for the CDR3 is TGCGCCAGCAGTGAGTACTCCAATCAGCCCCAGCATTTT. Its translation: CASSEYSNQPQHF.

This clone was counted at least ten times. The J gene is TRBJ1-1, the V gene TRBV6-6; D perhaps matches TRBD1 (5 bases). This CDR3 is built from 11 residues. Trimming removed 5 bases from V and 8 bases from J, with 9 bases in between. Germline V CDR1 and CDR2: MNHNY, SVGAGI (reference sequence). The CDR3 protein is CASSQTVEAFF. The DNA for the CDR3 is TGTGCCAGCAGTCAGACAGTAGAAGCTTTCTTT.

The rearrangement links TRBV19 to TRBJ2-3; 7 bases match TRBD2. Germline CDR1 reads LNHDA; CDR2 reads SQIVND (reference sequence). This CDR3 comprises 16 residues. Unmatched junction bases numbered 10, after V lost 2 bases and J lost 5 bases. This chain's CDR3 is CASSIHRTSSIDTQYF. The CDR3 DNA follows: TGTGCCAGTAGTATACACCGGACTAGTTCGATAGATACGCAGTATTTT.

Here the CDR3 DNA reads TGTGCCAGCAGCTTAACCCGAGGCGATGAGCAGTTCTTC. It is translated as CASSLTRGDEQFF. V is TRBV7-9 and J is TRBJ2-1; D uncertain. Germline lookup yields CDR1 SEHNR and CDR2 FQNEAQ (reference sequence). With 2 bases removed from V and 8 bases from J, the gap between germline ends came to 10 bases. This CDR3 is 13 amino acids long.

The chain carries TRBV5-5 and TRBJ2-5; 9 nucleotides agree with TRBD2. Germline assignment: CDR1 SGHKS and CDR2 YYEKEE (reference sequence). V was pared by 1 base and J by 1 base, with 8 bases of the junction left unmatched. This CDR3 contains 17 residues. The CDR3 is CASSLSTAGGPQETQYF. The CDR3 DNA reads TGTGCCAGCAGCTTGTCAACGGCGGGGGGGCCCCAAGAGACCCAGTACTTC.

The chain recombines TRBV7-8 with TRBJ1-4; D perhaps matches TRBD1 (6 bases). V lost 1 base and J 10 bases, leaving 10 bases between the germline ends. Germline V lookup: CDR1 SGHVS, CDR2 FQNEAQ. The CDR3 contains 13 residues. CDR3 sequence (DNA): TGTGCCAGCAGCTTAGGGGACATCGGAAAACTGTTTTTT. Its translation: CASSLGDIGKLFF.

The sample holds one count of this clone. The genes are TRBV5-6 and TRBJ1-5; 8 nucleotides agree with TRBD1. The V gene end was trimmed by 2 bases and the J gene end by 0 bases; junction bases not matched to a gene: 1. The CDR3 covers 15 residues. Germline assignment: CDR1 SGHDT and CDR2 YYEEEE. CDR3 in amino acids: CASSLGTGSNQPQHF. In DNA, the CDR3 is TGTGCCAGCAGCTTAGGGACAGGTAGCAATCAGCCCCAGCATTTT.

This chain connects TRBV2 to TRBJ1-5; D possibly corresponds to TRBD1 (5 bases). The CDR3 loop spans 14 amino acids. The ends were cut back, 6 bases at V and 0 bases at J, with 9 bases in the middle. Germline V gives CDR1 SNHLY, CDR2 FYNNEI. CDR3: CASRGLNSNQPQHF. The CDR3 nucleotides are TGTGCCAGCAGGGGACTGAATAGCAATCAGCCCCAGCATTTT.

This sequence joins TRBV30 and TRBJ1-4; TRBD1 matches 9 bases. Germline V gives CDR1 GTSNPN, CDR2 SVGIG (reference sequence). The CDR3 covers 13 residues. The V and J ends lost 8 bases and 8 bases, in that order; junction bases with no gene match: 9. As DNA, the CDR3 is TGTGCCACCGCCGGGACAGGGAACGAAAAACTGTTTTTT. This translates into CATAGTGNEKLFF.

The chain links TRBV9 to TRBJ2-5, with TRBD2 matching 10 bases. Germline V gene lookup returns CDR1 SGDLS and CDR2 YYNGEE. CDR3 length: 16 residues. Trimming took 0 bases from V and 4 from J; bases not matched to a gene: 6. CDR3 residues: CASSVGVAGGGETQYF. In DNA form, the CDR3 reads TGTGCCAGCAGCGTAGGGGTAGCGGGGGGCGGAGAGACCCAGTACTTC. The full variable domain, completed using reference TRBV9 and TRBJ2-5, is DSGVTQTPKHLITATGQRVTLRCSPRSGDLSVYWYQQSLDQGLQFLIQYYNGEERAKGNILERFSAQQFPDLHSELNLSSLELGDSALYFCASSVGVAGGGETQYFGPGTRLLVL.

The chain carries TRBV5-1 and TRBJ1-2, with TRBD1 as a possible D gene (5 bases). V dropped 7 bases and J dropped 0 bases, with 13 bases sitting between them. Germline CDR1 reads SGHRS; CDR2 reads YFSETQ. The CDR3 runs to 14 residues. This chain's CDR3 is CASGGNSANYGYTF. Here the CDR3 DNA reads TGCGCCAGCGGGGGGAACAGCGCTAACTATGGCTACACCTTC.

The chain couples TRBV5-4 to TRBJ2-5; D could derive from TRBD1 or TRBD2 (6 bases each). V lost 6 bases, J lost 5 bases, and 14 bases lay in between. This CDR3 contains 13 residues. Per the germline V gene, CDR1 is SGHNT and CDR2 is YYREEE (reference sequence). The chain's CDR3 is CASTSGAGETQYF. In DNA form, the CDR3 reads TGTGCCAGCACCTCGGGGGCAGGGGAGACCCAGTACTTC. The whole variable domain, remainder taken from reference TRBV5-4 and TRBJ2-5, is ETGVTQSPTHLIKTRGQQVTLRCSSQSGHNTVSWYQQALGQGPQFIFQYYREEENGRGNFPPRFSGLQFPNYSSELNVNALELDDSALYLCASTSGAGETQYFGPGTRLLVL.

The chain recombines TRBV30 with TRBJ1-2; 9 bases map to TRBD1. V lost 5 bases, J lost 8 bases, and 15 bases stayed unmatched. Germline values: CDR1 GTSNPN, CDR2 SVGIG (reference sequence). The CDR3 is 15 amino acids. The CDR3 here is CAWDVGTGNVLGYTF. CDR3 nucleotides: TGTGCCTGGGACGTCGGGACAGGGAATGTTTTGGGCTACACCTTC.

This chain uses TRBV28 with TRBJ1-1; TRBD1 agrees at 8 bases. CDR1 is MDHEN, CDR2 SYDVKM, per germline. The CDR3 covers 15 residues. Losses at the gene ends were 3 bases for V and 2 bases for J; bases not matched to a gene: 5. The DNA of the CDR3 is TGTGCCAGCAGTTTCCCGGGACAGGAAAACACTGAAGCTTTCTTT. It translates to CASSFPGQENTEAFF.

The chain has TRBV10-3 and TRBJ2-4; TRBD1 aligns across 8 bases. The CDR3 loop spans 15 amino acids. CDR1 and CDR2 (germline): ENHRY, SYGVKD. The ends lost 0 bases at V and 4 bases at J; junction bases unmatched: 2. CDR3 coding DNA: TGTGCCATCAGTGAGTCAACAGGGGGGAAAAACATTCAGTACTTC. Protein product: CAISESTGGKNIQYF.

This rearrangement joins TRBV3-1 (or the pseudogene TRBV3-2) to TRBJ2-5; the D call may be TRBD1 or TRBD2 (5 bases each). Trimming stripped 1 base from V and 6 bases from J, with 21 bases between. CDR3 length: 17 residues. The germline V gene has CDR1 LGHDT and CDR2 YNNKEL (reference sequence). The CDR3 sequence is CASSQGDYWGPTKTQYF. DNA for the CDR3: TGTGCCAGCAGCCAAGGAGATTACTGGGGACCTACGAAGACCCAGTACTTC.

The chain combines TRBV7-2 with TRBJ2-1, with D hard to call. V lost 0 bases and J lost 10, with 13 bases in between. Germline V CDR1 and CDR2: SGHTA, FQGNSA. The CDR3 sequence is 14 residues long. CDR3 in amino acids: CASSLAPFLGEQFF. The CDR3 region has the DNA TGTGCCAGCAGCTTAGCCCCTTTTTTGGGAGAGCAGTTCTTC.

This clone was detected only once. The DNA of the CDR3 is TGTGCCAGCAGCCAAGCCTCTTGGGGCACGGGCGCTCTCTCTGGGGCCAACGTCCTGACTTTC. Translating gives CASSQASWGTGALSGANVLTF. The rearrangement joins TRBV3-1 (or the pseudogene TRBV3-2) to TRBJ2-6; the D gene is possibly TRBD1 (5 bases). The CDR3 contains 21 residues. CDR1 is LGHDT and CDR2 is YNNKEL in the germline V gene (reference sequence). V lost 1 base and J 0 bases, leaving 22 bases between the germline ends.

V is TRBV6-6 and J is TRBJ2-5, with 8 positions matching TRBD1. The DNA end is more similar to TRBJ2-7, so the J call may be wrong. CDR1 and CDR2 from the germline V gene are MNHNY and SVGAGI (reference sequence). This CDR3 has 14 residues. In nucleotides, the CDR3 is TGTGCCAGCAGATCGCACGGACAGGGCTACGAGCAGTACTTC. Its translation: CASRSHGQGYEQYF.

This chain uses TRBV5-6 with TRBJ2-7; D may match TRBD1 or TRBD2 (5 bases each). The germline V and J ends were trimmed by 4 bases and 6 bases, with 20 bases remaining between them. Germline loops: CDR1 SGHDT, CDR2 YYEEEE. The CDR3 covers 15 residues. The DNA for the CDR3 is TGTGCCAGCAGCCTGACCGGGACCCCCAGCGCCGAGCAGTACTTC. Protein product: CASSLTGTPSAEQYF.

The CDR3 nucleotides are TGTGCCAGCAGTGGCCTAGGACAGGGAACCTATGAGCAGTTCTTC. Translated, it gives CASSGLGQGTYEQFF. This chain uses TRBV25-1 with TRBJ2-1; TRBD1 matches 8 bases. Germline V gene data show CDR1 as MGHDK and CDR2 as SYGVNS. CDR3 size: 15 residues. J gave up 8 bases and V 4 bases, and 10 bases lay outside the gene matches.

This clone came up a few times. The chain combines TRBV21-1 with TRBJ2-7; no check of the table's D call, TRBD1, against the DNA was made. TRBV21-1 is described as a pseudogene. This CDR3 region has 15 residues. The CDR3 loop is CASSKAGRGAYEQYF. For the CDR3, the DNA is TGTGCCAGCAGCAAAGCAGGCAGGGGCGCCTACGAGCAGTACTTC.

This clone was recorded once. The J gene is TRBJ2-2, the V gene TRBV7-7; D may be TRBD1 (5 bases). Trimming stripped 5 bases from V and 7 bases from J, with 11 bases between. Germline values: CDR1 SSHAT, CDR2 FNYEAQ (reference sequence). The CDR3 sequence is 13 residues long. This CDR3 is CASSPDRNGELFF. The CDR3 nucleotides read TGTGCCAGCAGCCCAGACAGAAACGGGGAGCTGTTTTTT.

The chain uses TRBV6-2 or TRBV6-3 and TRBJ1-5; D is unresolved. Trimming removed 6 bases from V and 11 bases from J, with 11 bases in between. From germline, CDR1 is MNHEY and CDR2 SVGEGT. The length of the CDR3 is 11 residues. CDR3 region: CASSLHGAQHF. CDR3 DNA: TGTGCCAGCAGCCTTCATGGAGCCCAGCATTTT.

The chain has TRBV9 and TRBJ2-3; the match to TRBD1 covers 8 bases. The V and J ends lost 3 bases and 5 bases, in that order; junction bases with no gene match: 8. Germline CDR1 SGDLS, CDR2 YYNGEE. This CDR3 region has 15 residues. The CDR3 bases are TGTGCCAGCAGCGCCGGACAGGGACGCATAGATACGCAGTATTTT. This encodes CASSAGQGRIDTQYF.